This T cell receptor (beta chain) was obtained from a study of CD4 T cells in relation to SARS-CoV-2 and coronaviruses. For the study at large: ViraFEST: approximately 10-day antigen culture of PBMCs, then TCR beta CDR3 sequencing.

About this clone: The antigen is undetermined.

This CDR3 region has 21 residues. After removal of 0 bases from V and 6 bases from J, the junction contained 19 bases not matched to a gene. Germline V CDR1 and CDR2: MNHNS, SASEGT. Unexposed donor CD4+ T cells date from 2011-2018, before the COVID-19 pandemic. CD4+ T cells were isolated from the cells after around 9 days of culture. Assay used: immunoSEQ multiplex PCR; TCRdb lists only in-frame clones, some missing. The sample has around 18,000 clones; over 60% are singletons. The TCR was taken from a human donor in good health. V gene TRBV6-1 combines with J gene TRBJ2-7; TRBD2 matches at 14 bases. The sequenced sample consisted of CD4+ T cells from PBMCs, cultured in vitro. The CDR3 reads CASSEALLGQGVTSGRGEQYF. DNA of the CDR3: TGTGCCAGCAGTGAAGCGCTTCTGGGACAGGGGGTGACTAGCGGGAGGGGCGAGCAGTACTTC.